The rows below give T cell receptor beta chains drawn from one sample of a study of tissue T cells after allogeneic stem cell transplantation. The data were produced by immunoSEQ multiplex PCR, yet TCRdb's version contains in-frame clones alone and is incomplete. The sample carries tens of thousands of clones, roughly 89% recorded once. The sequenced sample was blood, obtained before transplantation. These receptors originate from a woman aged 40-75 years who later had graft-versus-host disease after an allogeneic stem cell transplant. CDR3s include the opening cysteine and the closing phenylalanine or tryptophan. The D gene is left open where the match is weak. Not all rows give a size; the values are once, few, many and, for expanded clones, a class.

clone_size: NA
j_call: TRBJ2-7
d_call: NA
v_call: TRBV7-2
cdr3_aa: CASSLRGGEFYEQYF
cdr3_nt: TGTGCCAGCAGCTTAAGGGGGGGCGAATTCTACGAGCAGTACTTC

clone_size: NA
j_call: TRBJ2-3
d_call: TRBD2
v_call: TRBV5-4
cdr3_aa: CASSLELAGTDTQYF
cdr3_nt: TGTGCCAGCAGCTTGGAACTAGCGGGCACAGATACGCAGTATTTT

clone_size: NA
j_call: TRBJ2-5
d_call: NA
v_call: TRBV6-6
cdr3_aa: CASTSAETQYF
cdr3_nt: TGTGCCAGCACTTCCGCAGAGACCCAGTACTTC

clone_size: NA
j_call: TRBJ2-1
d_call: NA
v_call: TRBV6-5
cdr3_aa: CASSNQGLFGNEQFF
cdr3_nt: TGTGCCAGCAGTAACCAGGGACTGTTTGGGAATGAGCAGTTCTTC

clone_size: NA
j_call: TRBJ2-7
d_call: NA
v_call: TRBV4-2
cdr3_aa: CASSWGDSYEQYF
cdr3_nt: TGTGCCAGCTCATGGGGGGATTCCTACGAGCAGTACTTC

clone_size: once
j_call: TRBJ1-1
d_call: TRBD1
v_call: TRBV4-1
cdr3_aa: CASSSGQGAGTEAFF
cdr3_nt: TGCGCCAGCAGCTCCGGACAGGGGGCGGGCACTGAAGCTTTCTTT

clone_size: once
j_call: TRBJ2-3
d_call: TRBD2
v_call: TRBV10-3
cdr3_aa: CAISGTSGRAGRTDTQYF
cdr3_nt: TGTGCCATCAGTGGGACTAGCGGGAGGGCCGGGAGGACAGATACGCAGTATTTT

clone_size: NA
j_call: TRBJ2-1
d_call: TRBD2
v_call: TRBV5-4
cdr3_aa: CASSLREGYNEQFF
cdr3_nt: TGTGCCAGCAGCTTGCGGGAGGGCTACAATGAGCAGTTCTTC

clone_size: NA
j_call: TRBJ1-5
d_call: TRBD1
v_call: TRBV28
cdr3_aa: CASTGTGGVQPQHF
cdr3_nt: TGTGCCAGCACCGGGACAGGGGGGGTCCAGCCCCAGCATTTT

clone_size: NA
j_call: TRBJ2-5
d_call: NA
v_call: TRBV5-1
cdr3_aa: CASSLRGREETQYF
cdr3_nt: TGCGCCAGCAGCTTGCGGGGGCGCGAAGAGACCCAGTACTTC

clone_size: NA
j_call: TRBJ2-5
d_call: TRBD2
v_call: TRBV19
cdr3_aa: CASNLLAGSETQYF
cdr3_nt: TGTGCCAGTAATTTACTAGCGGGAAGTGAGACCCAGTACTTC

clone_size: NA
j_call: TRBJ1-4
d_call: TRBD1
v_call: TRBV5-1
cdr3_aa: CASSAAGTGREKLFF
cdr3_nt: TGCGCCAGCAGCGCAGCCGGGACAGGTCGGGAAAAACTGTTTTTT

clone_size: NA
j_call: TRBJ1-5
d_call: NA
v_call: TRBV4-3
cdr3_aa: CASSQGLAQPQHF
cdr3_nt: TGCGCCAGCAGCCAAGGGTTAGCCCAGCCCCAGCATTTT

clone_size: NA
j_call: TRBJ2-3
d_call: TRBD2
v_call: TRBV13
cdr3_aa: CASSLGREGPYTDTQYF
cdr3_nt: TGTGCCAGCAGCTTAGGGCGGGAGGGCCCATACACAGATACGCAGTATTTT

clone_size: NA
j_call: TRBJ2-1
d_call: NA
v_call: TRBV7-9
cdr3_aa: CASSLSTSYNEQFF
cdr3_nt: TGTGCCAGCAGCTTATCTACATCCTACAATGAGCAGTTCTTC

clone_size: NA
j_call: TRBJ2-1
d_call: NA
v_call: TRBV5-1
cdr3_aa: CASSPAVSSYNEQFF
cdr3_nt: TGCGCCAGCAGCCCAGCCGTTTCCTCCTACAATGAGCAGTTCTTC

clone_size: NA
j_call: TRBJ1-5
d_call: NA
v_call: TRBV7-2
cdr3_aa: CASSLGTPFGNQPQHF
cdr3_nt: TGTGCCAGCAGCTTAGGGACACCTTTTGGCAATCAGCCCCAGCATTTT

clone_size: once
j_call: TRBJ2-3
d_call: TRBD1
v_call: TRBV7-2
cdr3_aa: CASSLDRAADTQYF
cdr3_nt: TGTGCCAGCAGCTTGGACAGGGCCGCAGATACGCAGTATTTT

clone_size: NA
j_call: TRBJ2-1
d_call: TRBD2
v_call: TRBV19
cdr3_aa: CASSFYRTSGRLNEQFF
cdr3_nt: TGTGCCAGTAGTTTTTACCGAACTAGCGGGAGATTGAATGAGCAGTTCTTC

clone_size: NA
j_call: TRBJ1-6
d_call: TRBD1
v_call: TRBV20-1
cdr3_aa: CSASRDRVPSFNSPLHF
cdr3_nt: TGCAGTGCTAGTAGGGACAGGGTTCCTTCGTTTAATTCACCCCTCCACTTT

clone_size: NA
j_call: TRBJ2-3
d_call: NA
v_call: TRBV11-3
cdr3_aa: CASSSGLMRTDTQYF
cdr3_nt: TGTGCCAGCAGCTCGGGACTTATGAGAACAGATACGCAGTATTTT

clone_size: NA
j_call: TRBJ2-5
d_call: TRBD1
v_call: TRBV13
cdr3_aa: CASSFMDRGSQETQYF
cdr3_nt: TGTGCCAGCAGCTTTATGGACAGGGGGTCCCAAGAGACCCAGTACTTC

clone_size: NA
j_call: TRBJ2-1
d_call: TRBD2
v_call: TRBV27
cdr3_aa: CASSSTSGRVNEQFF
cdr3_nt: TGTGCCAGCAGTTCCACTAGCGGGAGAGTGAATGAGCAGTTCTTC

clone_size: NA
j_call: TRBJ1-1
d_call: NA
v_call: TRBV7-9
cdr3_aa: CASSLGWENTEAFF
cdr3_nt: TGTGCCAGCAGCTTAGGTTGGGAGAACACTGAAGCTTTCTTT

clone_size: NA
j_call: TRBJ2-3
d_call: TRBD2
v_call: TRBV12-5
cdr3_aa: CASSSGMWTDTQYF
cdr3_nt: TGTGCTAGTTCTAGCGGGATGTGGACAGATACGCAGTATTTT

clone_size: NA
j_call: TRBJ1-6
d_call: NA
v_call: TRBV7-2
cdr3_aa: CASSLVAGGGSPLHF
cdr3_nt: TGTGCCAGCAGCTTAGTAGCCGGAGGCGGTTCACCCCTCCACTTT

clone_size: NA
j_call: TRBJ2-7
d_call: NA
v_call: TRBV4-2
cdr3_aa: CASSQDRGGRYEQYF
cdr3_nt: TGTGCCAGCAGCCAAGATCGGGGCGGTCGCTACGAGCAGTACTTC

clone_size: NA
j_call: TRBJ2-1
d_call: NA
v_call: TRBV18
cdr3_aa: CASSPPRLRDEQFF
cdr3_nt: TGTGCCAGCTCACCCCCTCGACTAAGGGATGAGCAGTTCTTC

clone_size: NA
j_call: TRBJ2-7
d_call: TRBD1
v_call: TRBV28
cdr3_aa: CASSSLTGSYEQYF
cdr3_nt: TGTGCCAGCAGTTCCCTGACAGGGAGCTACGAGCAGTACTTC

clone_size: few
j_call: TRBJ2-5
d_call: TRBD2
v_call: TRBV6-2/TRBV6-3
cdr3_aa: CASSYGRTSGRETQYF
cdr3_nt: TGTGCCAGCAGTTACGGTCGGACTAGCGGGAGGGAGACCCAGTACTTC

clone_size: NA
j_call: TRBJ2-7
d_call: NA
v_call: TRBV7-6
cdr3_aa: CASSGIYGPSHEQYF
cdr3_nt: TGTGCCAGCAGCGGTATTTACGGTCCATCCCACGAGCAGTACTTC

clone_size: NA
j_call: TRBJ2-1
d_call: NA
v_call: TRBV5-8
cdr3_aa: CASSFNPTRGYNEQFF
cdr3_nt: TGTGCCAGCAGCTTTAACCCGACTAGGGGGTACAATGAGCAGTTCTTC

clone_size: NA
j_call: TRBJ1-5
d_call: TRBD1
v_call: TRBV15
cdr3_aa: CATSRVGQGNQPQHF
cdr3_nt: TGTGCCACCAGCAGAGTGGGACAGGGCAATCAGCCCCAGCATTTT

clone_size: NA
j_call: TRBJ1-5
d_call: TRBD1
v_call: TRBV3-1/TRBV3-2
cdr3_aa: CARQGGGQPQHF
cdr3_nt: TGTGCCAGGCAGGGGGGGGGTCAGCCCCAGCATTTT

clone_size: NA
j_call: TRBJ2-1
d_call: NA
v_call: TRBV9
cdr3_aa: CASSTEGYEQFF
cdr3_nt: TGTGCCAGCAGCACCGAGGGATATGAGCAGTTCTTC

clone_size: NA
j_call: TRBJ2-3
d_call: TRBD2
v_call: TRBV5-1
cdr3_aa: CASSLEASGTDTQYF
cdr3_nt: TGCGCCAGCAGCTTGGAGGCTAGCGGGACAGATACGCAGTATTTT

clone_size: NA
j_call: TRBJ2-3
d_call: TRBD2
v_call: TRBV7-9
cdr3_aa: CASSQLAGHTDTQYF
cdr3_nt: TGTGCCAGCAGCCAGCTAGCGGGCCACACAGATACGCAGTATTTT

clone_size: NA
j_call: TRBJ1-1
d_call: NA
v_call: TRBV5-1
cdr3_aa: CASSLEARGKMNTEAFF
cdr3_nt: TGCGCCAGCAGCTTGGAGGCCAGGGGTAAGATGAACACTGAAGCTTTCTTT

clone_size: NA
j_call: TRBJ2-5
d_call: TRBD2
v_call: TRBV7-9
cdr3_aa: CASSGGLAGGGETQYF
cdr3_nt: TGTGCCAGCAGCGGGGGACTAGCGGGAGGTGGAGAGACCCAGTACTTC

clone_size: NA
j_call: TRBJ2-4
d_call: NA
v_call: TRBV6-5
cdr3_aa: CASSYSRDVENIQYF
cdr3_nt: TGTGCCAGCAGTTACAGCCGGGACGTGGAGAACATTCAGTACTTC

clone_size: few
j_call: TRBJ1-1
d_call: NA
v_call: TRBV6-5
cdr3_aa: CASSSGTTPMNTEAFF
cdr3_nt: TGTGCCAGCAGTTCCGGGACAACCCCGATGAACACTGAAGCTTTCTTT

clone_size: NA
j_call: TRBJ2-1
d_call: NA
v_call: TRBV7-9
cdr3_aa: CASSFSLGFGDEQFF
cdr3_nt: TGTGCCAGCAGCTTCTCCCTCGGATTCGGGGATGAGCAGTTCTTC

clone_size: NA
j_call: TRBJ2-7
d_call: TRBD1
v_call: TRBV6-5
cdr3_aa: CASSYDRGNEQYF
cdr3_nt: TGTGCCAGCAGTTACGACAGGGGGAACGAGCAGTACTTC

clone_size: NA
j_call: TRBJ1-5
d_call: TRBD1
v_call: TRBV7-9
cdr3_aa: CASSLAGRGVNQPQHF
cdr3_nt: TGTGCCAGCAGCTTAGCTGGCAGGGGGGTCAATCAGCCCCAGCATTTT

clone_size: medium-sized
j_call: TRBJ2-5
d_call: NA
v_call: TRBV25-1
cdr3_aa: CASSEEGGGQETQYF
cdr3_nt: TGTGCCAGCAGTGAAGAGGGAGGGGGCCAAGAGACCCAGTACTTC

clone_size: NA
j_call: TRBJ2-1
d_call: NA
v_call: TRBV6-2/TRBV6-3
cdr3_aa: CASSYRSSYNEQFF
cdr3_nt: TGTGCCAGCAGTTACAGAAGCTCCTACAATGAGCAGTTCTTC

clone_size: NA
j_call: TRBJ2-1
d_call: TRBD2
v_call: TRBV5-5
cdr3_aa: CASSLPDLAGVGNEQFF
cdr3_nt: TGTGCCAGCAGCTTGCCGGATTTAGCGGGAGTAGGGAATGAGCAGTTCTTC

clone_size: NA
j_call: TRBJ1-2
d_call: TRBD1
v_call: TRBV5-1
cdr3_aa: CASSYYGTGNYGYTF
cdr3_nt: TGCGCCAGCAGCTATTACGGGACAGGGAACTATGGCTACACCTTC

clone_size: NA
j_call: TRBJ2-4
d_call: NA
v_call: TRBV6-5
cdr3_aa: CASSRGPQNIQYF
cdr3_nt: TGTGCCAGCAGTCGGGGACCGCAAAACATTCAGTACTTC

clone_size: NA
j_call: TRBJ1-3
d_call: NA
v_call: TRBV5-1
cdr3_aa: CASSRDGGNTIYF
cdr3_nt: TGCGCCAGCAGCAGAGACGGAGGAAACACCATATATTTT